This T cell receptor beta chain was retrieved from a study of early T cells in non-severe SARS-CoV-2 infection. Germline V CDR1 and CDR2: MDHEN, SYDVKM. CDR3 length: 14 residues. V lost 6 bases and J 8 bases, leaving 14 bases between the germline ends. This clonotype was seen ten or more times. TCRdb independently ran MiXCR on the 5' RACE reads; one entry per CDR3 protein. The profile covers roughly 55,000 distinct CDR3 sequences, with more than 13% appearing a single time and 10% taken by the ten largest. This chain uses TRBV28 with TRBJ1-6, with D maybe TRBD1 (5 bases). The clonotype originates from an adult who was a healthcare worker with PCR-confirmed SARS-CoV-2 infection or an uninfected control (not recorded which). This sample comprised whole blood, obtained at baseline. CDR3 sequence: CASRAWGTDSPLHF. The CDR3 DNA sequence: TGTGCCAGCAGGGCCTGGGGGACCGATTCACCCCTCCACTTT.